This entry lists 19 T cell receptor beta chains sequenced from one sample in a study of CD8 T cells in Susac syndrome. The RNA input was about 0.45 to 1 ug, and it was reverse transcribed with random hexamers. TCRdb recomputed calls from the immunoSEQ multiplex PCR reads with MiXCR, one row per CDR3 protein. The sample consists of approximately 160,000 distinct CDR3 sequences, 90% to 96% of them appearing once. Source material: CD4+ T cells from PBMCs. The receptors here all came from a human donor with Susac syndrome.

The rearrangement joins TRBV11-2 to TRBJ1-2; the D is unclear. Trimming cost V 0 bases and J 5 bases, with 7 bases left between them. The length of the CDR3 is 13 residues. CDR1 is SGHAT, CDR2 FQNNGV, per germline. The DNA for the CDR3 is TGTGCCAGCAGCTTAGATCTAGTATATGGCTACACCTTC. Encoded protein: CASSLDLVYGYTF.

This sequence joins TRBV28 and TRBJ2-3; 9 bases agree with TRBD2. CDR3 length: 15 amino acids. Losses at the gene ends were 7 bases for V and 6 bases for J; bases not matched to a gene: 11. The germline CDR1 and CDR2 sequences are MDHEN and SYDVKM. The CDR3 is CASISNSGSWDTQYF. CDR3 DNA: TGTGCCAGCATAAGTAATAGCGGGAGTTGGGATACGCAGTATTTT.

The V call is TRBV9, the J call TRBJ1-3; tentative D call: TRBD1 (6 bases). The V gene's germline CDR1 is SGDLS and CDR2 YYNGEE. The length of the CDR3 is 15 residues. V was pared by 2 bases and J by 0 bases, with 9 bases between. The CDR3 here is CASSVDSYSGNTIYF. Written as DNA, the CDR3 is TGTGCCAGCAGCGTGGACAGTTACTCTGGAAACACCATATATTTT.

The V and J genes are TRBV10-3 and TRBJ2-1; no reliable D call. The CDR3 is made up of 11 amino acids. Germline CDR1 is ENHRY and CDR2 is SYGVKD. V lost 6 bases and J 3 bases, leaving 3 bases between the germline ends. The CDR3 nucleotides are TGTGCCATCAGGGACTACAATGAGCAGTTCTTC. Translation: CAIRDYNEQFF.

V gene TRBV7-2 combines with J gene TRBJ1-1; D is uncertain. The CDR3 spans 14 residues. V dropped 2 bases and J dropped 8 bases, with 15 bases sitting between them. Per germline, CDR1 SGHTA and CDR2 FQGNSA. In nucleotides, the CDR3 is TGTGCCAGCAGCTTACTGGGTTTTGACTCGGAAGCTTTCTTT. Its translation: CASSLLGFDSEAFF. The full variable domain, completed using reference TRBV7-2 and TRBJ1-1, is GAGVSQSPSNKVTEKGKDVELRCDPISGHTALYWYRQSLGQGLEFLIYFQGNSAPDKSGLPSDRFSAERTGGSVSTLTIQRTQQEDSAVYLCASSLLGFDSEAFFGQGTRLTVV.

The CDR3 nucleotides read TGCGCCAGCAGCGACGCAGATACGCAGTATTTT. Protein: CASSDADTQYF. The genes are TRBV5-1 and TRBJ2-3; D not certain. V was trimmed by 4 bases and J by 4 bases, leaving 4 bases between them. Germline CDR1 SGHRS, CDR2 YFSETQ. This CDR3 is 11 amino acids long.

Notes on this clonotype: Compared with germline, one end of the junction differs, possibly owing to a read error. V gene TRBV15 combines with J gene TRBJ1-2; D uncertain. The CDR3 covers 15 residues. The germline gives CDR1 LNHNV, CDR2 YYDKDF (reference sequence). This chain's CDR3 is CATSRDRGTGYGYTF. The CDR3 DNA follows: TGTGCCACCAGCCGAGACCGGGGAACGGGCTATGGCTACACCTTC.

This sequence joins TRBV7-2 and TRBJ1-6, with D unresolved. V was cut by 5 bases and J by 10 bases, with 15 bases left in between. Germline V gives CDR1 SGHTA, CDR2 FQGNSA. CDR3 length: 14 residues. This chain's CDR3 is CASSRSDAVSPLHF. The CDR3 bases are TGTGCCAGCAGCCGTTCGGACGCGGTCTCACCCCTCCACTTT.

V usage is TRBV12-3 or TRBV12-4 and J usage is TRBJ2-7; TRBD1 agrees at 9 bases. The V segment lost 6 bases and the J segment 2 bases; nucleotides outside the gene matches: 5. This CDR3 has 14 amino acids. CDR3 sequence reads: CASSSTGGAYEQYF. The CDR3, as DNA: TGTGCCAGCAGCTCGACAGGGGGAGCCTACGAGCAGTACTTC.

The chain uses TRBV5-1 and TRBJ2-3; D could derive from TRBD1 or TRBD2 (5 bases each). The V and J ends lost 3 bases and 10 bases respectively, with 9 bases between them. Germline V gene sequence: CDR1 SGHRS, CDR2 YFSETQ. CDR3 length: 11 residues. The CDR3 protein is CASSSPGPQYF. As DNA, the CDR3 is TGCGCCAGCAGCTCGCCGGGACCGCAGTATTTT.

This clonotype came up once. This chain connects TRBV11-1 to TRBJ2-1; no clear D gene. The germline CDR1 and CDR2 sequences are SGHAT and FQDESV (reference sequence). V was cut by 1 base and J by 0 bases, with 10 bases left in between. CDR3 size: 16 residues. The CDR3 loop reads CASSLGLFGSYNEQFF. Here the CDR3 DNA reads TGTGCCAGCAGCTTAGGACTTTTTGGCTCCTACAATGAGCAGTTCTTC.

This chain links TRBV7-9 with TRBJ2-1, with D unresolved. This CDR3 contains 13 residues. With 2 bases removed from V and 11 bases from J, the gap between germline ends came to 13 bases. Germline CDR1 and CDR2: SEHNR and FQNEAQ (reference sequence). The CDR3 loop is CASSLYADSQQFF. CDR3 DNA sequence: TGTGCCAGCAGCTTATATGCTGATTCCCAGCAGTTCTTC.

This chain joins TRBV28 and TRBJ1-1, with 10 bases fitting TRBD1. V lost 3 bases to trimming and J lost 4 bases; unmatched junction nucleotides: 5. The CDR3 runs to 15 residues. Germline V CDR1 and CDR2: MDHEN, SYDVKM. Written as DNA, the CDR3 is TGTGCCAGCAGTTTGTGGACAGGGGGGGTCACTGAAGCTTTCTTT. Its protein product is CASSLWTGGVTEAFF.

CDR3 nucleotides: TGTGCCAGCAGCCAATCGGGTGGGCTGGTCATTCAGTACTTC. Translation gives CASSQSGGLVIQYF. This rearrangement joins TRBV16 to TRBJ2-4; no clear D. Germline V lookup: CDR1 KGHSY, CDR2 FQNENV. Trimming removed 0 bases at V and 9 bases at J, with 12 bases between. This CDR3 has 14 amino acids.

The chain uses TRBV2 and TRBJ2-7, with D possibly being TRBD2 (5 bases). V was trimmed by 6 bases and J by 7 bases, leaving 13 bases between them. Per the germline V gene, CDR1 is SNHLY and CDR2 is FYNNEI. The CDR3 covers 12 residues. This CDR3 reads CASSPGFEEQYF. The CDR3 DNA follows: TGTGCCAGCAGCCCGGGATTCGAAGAGCAGTACTTC.

The gene calls are TRBV21-1 and TRBJ1-2; whether TRBD1, the table's D call, matches the DNA was not checked. TRBV21-1 is annotated as a pseudogene. There are 16 residues in the CDR3. The CDR3 is CASSKGLGPGTYGYTF. In DNA, the CDR3 is TGTGCCAGCAGCAAAGGATTGGGACCCGGGACGTATGGCTACACCTTC.

The chain has TRBV24-1 and TRBJ1-1, with TRBD1 as a possible D gene (5 bases). V lost 5 bases, J lost 5 bases, and 17 bases lay in between. The CDR3 contains 15 residues. CDR1 and CDR2 from the germline V gene are KGHDR and SFDVKD. CDR3 sequence reads: CATSGSGQGETEAFF. CDR3 coding DNA: TGTGCCACCAGTGGGTCCGGGCAGGGTGAAACTGAAGCTTTCTTT.

The rearrangement links TRBV27 to TRBJ1-2, with 8 nucleotides matching TRBD1. Germline trimming cut 5 bases from V and 5 bases from J; bases unmatched to any gene: 4. Germline V gene sequence: CDR1 MNHEY, CDR2 SMNVEV (reference sequence). CDR3 length: 13 residues. CDR3 sequence: CASSTYRGYGYTF. The CDR3 DNA is TGTGCCAGCAGTACCTACAGGGGGTATGGCTACACCTTC.

The V call is TRBV7-3, the J call TRBJ2-7, with D unresolved. V shed 5 bases and J shed 0 bases, with 8 bases lying between them. CDR3 length: 13 residues. Looked up from germline, CDR1 is SGHTA and CDR2 is FQGTGA. As DNA, the CDR3 is TGTGCCAGCAGCCCTAAGGCCTCCTACGAGCAGTACGTC. Translating it yields CASSPKASYEQYV.